This T cell receptor (beta chain) was obtained from a study of T cell responses to AZD1222 COVID-19 vaccine. Study findings and constraints: The CD4 TCRs associated with vaccination extended across spike and predominated at 160-218 and 743-854.

Using immunoSEQ multiplex PCR, the repertoire was profiled, and TCRdb retains in-frame clones only, with some absent. The data show roughly 130,000 clones, approximately 86% seen once. Concerning this clone itself: As yet, its antigen is unknown.

CDR1 is MNHEY and CDR2 is SVGAGI in the germline V gene. The CDR3 extends over 13 amino acids. The V end was cut by 8 bases, the J end by 0 bases, with 8 bases between. The source was peripheral blood, collected on day 0 of AZD1222 vaccination. The clonotype comes from an adult in good health. This chain uses TRBV6-5 with TRBJ1-5, with a tentative D call TRBD1 (5 bases). The CDR3 reads CASQQASNQPQHF. CDR3 sequence (DNA): TGTGCCAGCCAACAGGCTAGCAATCAGCCCCAGCATTTT.